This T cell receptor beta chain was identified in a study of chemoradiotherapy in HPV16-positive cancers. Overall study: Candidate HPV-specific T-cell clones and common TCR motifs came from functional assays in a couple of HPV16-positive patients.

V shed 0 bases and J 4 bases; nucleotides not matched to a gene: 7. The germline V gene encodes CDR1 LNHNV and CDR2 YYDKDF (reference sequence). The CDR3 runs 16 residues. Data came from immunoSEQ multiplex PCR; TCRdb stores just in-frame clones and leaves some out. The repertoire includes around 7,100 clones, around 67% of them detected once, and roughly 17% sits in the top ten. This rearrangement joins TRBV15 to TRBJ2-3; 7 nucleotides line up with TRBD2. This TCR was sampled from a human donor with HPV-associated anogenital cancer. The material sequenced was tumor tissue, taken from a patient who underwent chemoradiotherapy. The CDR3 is CATSRDISLAADTQYF. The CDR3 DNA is TGTGCCACCAGCAGAGACATCAGTCTAGCGGCAGATACGCAGTATTTT.